The source of this T cell receptor (beta chain) is a study of regulatory T cells in long-lasting Graves disease. On the study more broadly: It was over 5 years of antithyroid drugs, with positive TSH receptor antibodies, that meant persistent Graves' disease.

Arm-PCR of CDR3 regions and iRepertoire HTBI primers were used to build TCR beta libraries. One entry per CDR3 protein, called by TCRdb with MiXCR from the multiplex PCR reads. The repertoire holds approximately 380,000 distinct CDR3 sequences, around 20% seen once, with around 20% in the top ten. The time point is: persistent/refractory GD, antithyroid drugs over 5 years with positive TRAb. RNA from PBMCs was the source of the TCR library. Of note for this clonotype: A read error may explain this, as a much larger clone is one base away.

After removal of 1 base from V and 4 bases from J, the junction contained 7 bases not matched to a gene. The CDR3 covers 16 residues. The chain has TRBV12-3 or TRBV12-4 and TRBJ2-5; 9 bases line up with TRBD1. This specimen consisted of peripheral blood mononuclear cells (PBMCs), obtained when the disease was refractory, from a patient treated with antithyroid drugs. The receptor was isolated from a female donor with Graves disease. The CDR3 region is CASSLGTGALRETQYF. DNA of the CDR3: TGTGCCAGCAGTTTAGGGACAGGGGCATTGAGAGAGACCCAGTACTTC.